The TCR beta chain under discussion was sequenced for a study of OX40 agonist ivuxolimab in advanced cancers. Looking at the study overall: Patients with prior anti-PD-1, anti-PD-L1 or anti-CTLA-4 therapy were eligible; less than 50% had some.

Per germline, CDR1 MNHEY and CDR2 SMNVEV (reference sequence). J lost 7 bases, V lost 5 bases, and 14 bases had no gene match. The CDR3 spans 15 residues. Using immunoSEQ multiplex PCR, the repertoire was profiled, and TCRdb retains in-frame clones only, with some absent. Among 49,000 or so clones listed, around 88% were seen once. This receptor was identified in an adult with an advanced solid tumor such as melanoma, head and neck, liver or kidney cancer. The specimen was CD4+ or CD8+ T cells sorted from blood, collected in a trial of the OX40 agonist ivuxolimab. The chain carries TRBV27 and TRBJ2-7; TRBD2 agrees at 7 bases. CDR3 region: CASSLLGTNIWEQYF. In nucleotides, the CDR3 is TGTGCCAGCAGTCTACTCGGGACTAACATTTGGGAGCAGTACTTC.